This is a list of T cell receptor beta chains from one sample in a study of CD8 T cells in ankylosing spondylitis. MiXCR, run by TCRdb on the 5' RACE reads, gives a single entry per CDR3 protein. The data hold roughly 100,000 distinct CDR3 sequences, with 8% to 10% observed a single time. The sample taken for sequencing was blood, either unsorted or a sorted T cell fraction (not recorded which). All receptors derive from a male donor with ankylosing spondylitis or in good health (not recorded which). CDR3s include the opening cysteine and the closing phenylalanine or tryptophan. Each record gives: J gene, V gene, CDR3 protein.

J gene: TRBJ1-4; V gene: TRBV20-1; CDR3 protein: CSAIPTEDNEKLFF
J gene: TRBJ2-5; V gene: TRBV25-1; CDR3 protein: CASSDLIGGGRETQYF
J gene: TRBJ2-1; V gene: TRBV29-1; CDR3 protein: CSVDWGRYNEQFF
J gene: TRBJ2-3; V gene: TRBV20-1; CDR3 protein: CSAILAGVFTDTQYF
J gene: TRBJ2-3; V gene: TRBV12-3/TRBV12-4; CDR3 protein: CASSQGLSTDTQYF
J gene: TRBJ2-3; V gene: TRBV5-1; CDR3 protein: CASSLDPGGARDTQYF
J gene: TRBJ2-7; V gene: TRBV5-8; CDR3 protein: CASSLAFDRGHPREQYF
J gene: TRBJ2-2; V gene: TRBV19; CDR3 protein: CASSMDRGKISGELFF
J gene: TRBJ2-7; V gene: TRBV20-1; CDR3 protein: CSARGMRSSYEQYF
J gene: TRBJ2-2; V gene: TRBV6-5; CDR3 protein: CASSYEPGAGLGELFF
J gene: TRBJ1-2; V gene: TRBV18; CDR3 protein: CASSLEQSSGAWGYTF